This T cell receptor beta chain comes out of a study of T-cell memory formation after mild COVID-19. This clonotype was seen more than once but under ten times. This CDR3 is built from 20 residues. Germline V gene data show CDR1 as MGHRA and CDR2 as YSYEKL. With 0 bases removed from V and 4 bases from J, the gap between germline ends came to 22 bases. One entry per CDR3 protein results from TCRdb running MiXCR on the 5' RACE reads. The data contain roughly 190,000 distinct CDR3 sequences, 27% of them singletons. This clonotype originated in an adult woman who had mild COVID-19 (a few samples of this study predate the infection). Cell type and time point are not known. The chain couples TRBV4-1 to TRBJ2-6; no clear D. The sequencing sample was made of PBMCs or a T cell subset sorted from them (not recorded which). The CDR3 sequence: CASSQDIPRIGDVGANVLTF. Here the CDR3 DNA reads TGCGCCAGCAGCCAAGATATTCCACGTATTGGCGACGTGGGGGCCAACGTCCTGACTTTC.